These 6 T cell receptor beta chains came from one sample sequenced in a study of blood T cells in healthy people across ages. Using a J-beta primer mix together with a sample-barcoded 5' primer, a second PCR was run for about 6 to 12 cycles. Via MiXCR, TCRdb re-called the 5' RACE reads, giving one row per CDR3 protein. The sample holds 650,000 to 800,000 distinct CDR3 sequences, 40% to 50% seen once. The specimen sequenced was blood. The source of these receptors is a man in his sixties in good health.

This clonotype was observed a handful of times. The CDR3 region has the DNA TGCGCCAGCAGCTCGCAACAGCCAACCTATGGCTACACCTTC. It is translated as CASSSQQPTYGYTF. The chain uses TRBV5-1 and TRBJ1-2; D not certain. Trimming stripped 3 bases from V and 4 bases from J, with 13 bases between. The CDR3 runs to 14 residues. The germline V gene encodes CDR1 SGHRS and CDR2 YFSETQ.

This clonotype occurred many times. This chain links TRBV11-2 with TRBJ2-7; either TRBD1 or TRBD2 may supply D (7 bases each). The germline V gene encodes CDR1 SGHAT and CDR2 FQNNGV. V gave up 0 bases and J gave up 5 bases, with 17 bases separating them. The CDR3 loop spans 16 amino acids. This CDR3 reads CASSLDPGGAFHEQYF. The DNA for the CDR3 is TGTGCCAGCAGCTTAGACCCAGGGGGGGCCTTCCACGAGCAGTACTTC.

This clonotype was observed a few times. This chain links TRBV6-4 with TRBJ2-3, with TRBD1 identical over 12 bases. The CDR3 contains 14 residues. The germline V gene has CDR1 MRHNA and CDR2 SNTAGT. With 3 bases clipped from V and 7 bases from J, the junction kept 2 bases outside the gene matches. The DNA of the CDR3 is TGTGCCAGCAGTGAGGGGACAGGGGGCCATACGCAGTATTTT. This translates into CASSEGTGGHTQYF.

V is TRBV20-1 and J is TRBJ2-7; D is ambiguous. The CDR3 has 14 residues. CDR1 and CDR2 from the germline V gene are DFQATT and SNEGSKA (reference sequence). V lost 6 bases and J 4 bases, leaving 19 bases between the germline ends. The CDR3 nucleotides read TGCAGTGCCATTCAACCCGGTTTAGGATACGAGCAGTACTTC. It specifies CSAIQPGLGYEQYF.

The chain employs TRBV11-2 and TRBJ1-6, with D possibly matching TRBD1 (6 bases). V shed 6 bases and J shed 11 bases, with 17 bases lying between them. CDR1 is SGHAT and CDR2 is FQNNGV in the germline V gene. This CDR3 comprises 14 residues. The CDR3 nucleotides read TGTGCCAGCAGACTAGCTGGGGGCAGCCCACCCCTCCACTTT. This sequence encodes CASRLAGGSPPLHF.

This clonotype was recorded once. CDR3 region: CAGRGILNSPLHF. The CDR3 DNA is TGTGCTGGGAGAGGGATACTCAATTCACCCCTCCACTTT. The genes are TRBV15 and TRBJ1-6; the D is unclear. From germline, CDR1 is LNHNV and CDR2 YYDKDF (reference sequence). There are 13 residues in the CDR3.